Below, 3 T cell receptor beta chains from the same sample are listed, as sequenced in a study of regulatory T cells in long-lasting Graves disease. Time point noted: newly diagnosed GD, antithyroid drugs for less than 3 months. Following extraction of RNA from PBMCs, that RNA was used to make the TCR library. Sequencing libraries for TCR beta were prepared with iRepertoire HTBI primers and Arm-PCR of CDR3 regions. TCRdb ran MiXCR on the multiplex PCR reads and lists one entry per CDR3 protein. Of roughly 510,000 distinct CDR3 sequences in the sample, 15% to 20% were seen once. These data also formed part of another study, on T cells in Graves' hyperthyroidism and ophthalmopathy.

Sequenced here: peripheral blood mononuclear cells (PBMCs), sampled at new diagnosis, from a patient treated with antithyroid drugs. All receptors derive from a man aged 18-30 years with Graves disease.

This clonotype has ten or more counts. One end of the junction varies from germline; a read error may be responsible. The J gene is TRBJ2-7, the V gene TRBV7-9; possibly TRBD1 for D (6 bases). The CDR3 has 13 amino acids. CDR1 is SEHNR, CDR2 FQNEAQ, per germline (reference sequence). CDR3 sequence (DNA): TGCGCCAGCAGCTCCGGACAGACCTACGAGCAGTACTTC. Translated, it gives CASSSGQTYEQYF.

This clonotype came up many times. The chain uses TRBV11-2 and TRBJ2-1; TRBD2 matches at 11 bases. V shed 0 bases, J shed 8 bases, and the junction held 3 bases outside the gene matches. The V gene's germline CDR1 is SGHAT and CDR2 FQNNGV. This CDR3 has 15 amino acids. The CDR3 coding sequence is TGTGCCAGCAGCTTAGAAACTAGCGGGAGCCATGAGCAGTTCTTC. The encoded protein is CASSLETSGSHEQFF.

This clonotype showed up just a few times. The chain is built from TRBV4-1 and TRBJ2-1; the D gene is possibly TRBD1 (5 bases). In germline, CDR1 is MGHRA, CDR2 YSYEKL. CDR3 length: 14 amino acids. V was trimmed by 5 bases and J by 7 bases, leaving 15 bases between them. The CDR3 nucleotides read TGCGCCAGCAGCGAAGCCAGGGTTAATAATGAGCAGTTCTTC. This codes for CASSEARVNNEQFF.